This T cell receptor (beta chain) emerged from a study of cytomegalovirus exposure and HLA in healthy donors. Broader study findings: Earlier findings revealed that most TCR beta V segments proved productive either about 87% or about 30% of the time. The study assumed roughly uniform donor sequencing depth for presence/absence analyses. When analyzed later, the rates of TCR association showed variation by HLA locus, with DRB1 the most and HLA-C the fewest.

This clone was seen a few times. As yet, its antigen is unknown. The PCR contained 60 Vbeta and 13 Jbeta primers. The data were produced by immunoSEQ multiplex PCR, yet TCRdb's version contains in-frame clones alone and is incomplete. The sample shows 100,000 to 150,000 clones, 80% of them seen only once. Trimming took 0 bases from V and 3 from J, leaving 15 bases between them. The germline V gene has CDR1 SGHDN and CDR2 FVKESK. The CDR3 length is 16 residues. Sequencing was carried out using PBMCs. The chain uses TRBV14 and TRBJ2-7, with D maybe TRBD1 (6 bases). The receptor was derived from a man in his thirties or forties in good health and CMV-seropositive. The CDR3 here is CASSQDNWGPHYEQYF. The CDR3 DNA sequence: TGTGCCAGCAGCCAAGATAATTGGGGGCCTCACTACGAGCAGTACTTC.